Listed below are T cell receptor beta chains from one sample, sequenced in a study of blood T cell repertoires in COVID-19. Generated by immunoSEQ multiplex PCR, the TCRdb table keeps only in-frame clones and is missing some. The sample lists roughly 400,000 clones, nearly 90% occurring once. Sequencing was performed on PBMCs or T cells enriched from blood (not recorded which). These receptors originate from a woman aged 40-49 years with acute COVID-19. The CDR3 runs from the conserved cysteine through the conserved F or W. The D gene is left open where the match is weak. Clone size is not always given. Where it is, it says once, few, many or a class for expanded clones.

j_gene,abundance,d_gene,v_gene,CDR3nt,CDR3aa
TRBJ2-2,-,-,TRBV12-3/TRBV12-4,TGTGCCAGCACCCGGACAGACACCGGGGAGCTGTTTTTT,CASTRTDTGELFF
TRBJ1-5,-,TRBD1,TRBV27,TGTGCCAGCAGCAAAACAGGGGTATATAATCAGCCTCAGCATTTT,CASSKTGVYNQPQHF
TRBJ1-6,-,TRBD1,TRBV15,TGTGCCACCCAGGGGACAGCGGGTTCACCCCTCCACTTT,CATQGTAGSPLHF
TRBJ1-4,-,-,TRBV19,TGTGCCAGTAGTGGGAGTAATGAAAAACTGTTTTTT,CASSGSNEKLFF
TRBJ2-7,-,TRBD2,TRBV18,TGTGCCAGCTCACGCGGACCCCCCGGGCGCGGGGGGGGAGAGCAGTACTTC,CASSRGPPGRGGGEQYF
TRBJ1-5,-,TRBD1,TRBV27,TGTGCCAGCAGCGAAATCGGACAGGGGGCTCAGCCCCAGCATTTT,CASSEIGQGAQPQHF
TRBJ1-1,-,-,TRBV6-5,TGTGCCAGCAGAACCTGGGAGGGCGGGGGCACTGAAGCTTTCTTT,CASRTWEGGGTEAFF
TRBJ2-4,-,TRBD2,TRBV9,TGTGCCAGCAGCACCGGACTAGCCAGACAAAACATTCAGTACTTC,CASSTGLARQNIQYF
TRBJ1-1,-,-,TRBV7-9,TGTGCCAGCAGCTTAAATCGGGACACTGAAGCTTTCTTT,CASSLNRDTEAFF
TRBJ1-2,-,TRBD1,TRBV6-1,TGTGCCAGCAGTGAAACAGGGGCTTATGGCTACACCTTC,CASSETGAYGYTF
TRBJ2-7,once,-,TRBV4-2,TGTGCCAGCAGCCAAGGAACTACTAGTTTCCAGTACTTC,CASSQGTTSFQYF
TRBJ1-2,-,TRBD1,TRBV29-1,TGCAGCGGCAATGCCGGGACAGGTTACGGCTACACCTTC,CSGNAGTGYGYTF
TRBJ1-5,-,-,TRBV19,TGTGCCAGTAGTATAGTCGTGGCGGTTAATCAGCCCCAGCATTTT,CASSIVVAVNQPQHF
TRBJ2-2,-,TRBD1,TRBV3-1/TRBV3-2,TGTGCCAGCAGCGCCTCGAGGACAGGGAGGAACACCGGGGAGCTGTTTTTT,CASSASRTGRNTGELFF
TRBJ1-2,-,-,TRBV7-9,TGTGCCAGCAGCTTAGCTTACGCCCGGAGAAGCGACTATGGCTACACCTTC,CASSLAYARRSDYGYTF
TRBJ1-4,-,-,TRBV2,TGTGCCACCAAGACAGGAATGAAACTGTTTTTT,CATKTGMKLFF
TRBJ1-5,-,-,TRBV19,TGTGCCAGTAGTATTAACGGGCGGGGGGGCAATCAGCCCCAGCATTTT,CASSINGRGGNQPQHF
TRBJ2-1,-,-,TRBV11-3,TGTGCCAGCAGCCCCTCCGACAGATTTCGGAATGAGCAGTTCTTC,CASSPSDRFRNEQFF
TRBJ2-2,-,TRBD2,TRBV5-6,TGTGCCAGCAGCTCAACGAGCGGGGACGGAGACACCGGGGAGCTGTTTTTT,CASSSTSGDGDTGELFF
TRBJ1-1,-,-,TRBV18,TGTGCCAGCTCACAAAGCCTGAAGAACACTGAAGCTTTCTTT,CASSQSLKNTEAFF
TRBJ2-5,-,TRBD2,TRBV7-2,TGTGCCAGCAGTCCGACTAGCGGGGGAACTCATGAGACCCAGTACTTC,CASSPTSGGTHETQYF
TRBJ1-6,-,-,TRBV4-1,TGCGCCAGCAGCCAAGAAAATAGAAGGGGCCGAGCTTATAATTCACCCCTCCACTTT,CASSQENRRGRAYNSPLHF
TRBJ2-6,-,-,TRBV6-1,TGTGCCAGCAGTGAACAGGGGAGTGGGGCCAACGTCCTGACTTTC,CASSEQGSGANVLTF
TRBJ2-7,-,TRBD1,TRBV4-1,TGCGCCAGCAGCCATCACCTTACAGGGGGCTCCTACGAGCAGTACTTC,CASSHHLTGGSYEQYF